Below are 16 T cell receptor beta chains sequenced from a single sample in a study of blood T cell repertoires in COVID-19. Sequencing used immunoSEQ multiplex PCR; TCRdb keeps in-frame clones, though not all of them. The sample lists 260,000 or so clones; about nine tenths were seen once. Sample: PBMCs or T cells enriched from blood (not recorded which). The receptors come from a man between 18 and 35 years old who had recovered from COVID-19.

The chain couples TRBV7-9 to TRBJ2-1, with D maybe TRBD2 (5 bases). Trimming stripped 3 bases from V and 0 bases from J, with 12 bases between. Germline V gives CDR1 SEHNR, CDR2 FQNEAQ (reference sequence). There are 16 residues in the CDR3. The CDR3 region is CASSLGSETSYNEQFF. CDR3 in DNA: TGTGCCAGCAGCTTGGGTAGCGAGACCTCCTACAATGAGCAGTTCTTC.

V usage is TRBV28 and J usage is TRBJ2-6, with D possibly being TRBD2 (5 bases). Deletions cut 2 bases from V and 2 bases from J, with 7 bases between. Germline V lookup: CDR1 MDHEN, CDR2 SYDVKM. The CDR3 extends over 15 amino acids. The CDR3 loop reads CASSLGGTGANVLTF. DNA of the CDR3: TGTGCCAGCAGTTTAGGAGGAACTGGGGCCAACGTCCTGACTTTC.

This clone was detected only a few times. The V gene is TRBV23-1, the J gene TRBJ1-1, with D possibly matching TRBD1 (5 bases). TRBV23-1 is labeled an ORF, and its function is uncertain. V was pared by 3 bases and J by 8 bases, with 16 bases between. This CDR3 region has 14 residues. CDR3: CASSQGQGSGEAFF. CDR3 nucleotide sequence: TGCGCCAGCAGTCAGGGCCAGGGTAGCGGAGAAGCTTTCTTT.

The V call is TRBV18, the J call TRBJ2-1, with 9 bases aligning to TRBD2. V was clipped by 6 bases and J by 6 bases; unmatched bases: 9. CDR1 KGHSH and CDR2 LQKENI come from the germline V gene. The CDR3 loop spans 15 amino acids. Here the CDR3 reads CASSRPSGKGNEQFF. The CDR3 bases are TGTGCCAGCTCGCGCCCTAGCGGGAAAGGCAATGAGCAGTTCTTC.

V gene TRBV28 combines with J gene TRBJ1-2, with D uncertain. From germline, CDR1 is MDHEN and CDR2 SYDVKM. The CDR3 covers 13 residues. V shed 6 bases and J shed 5 bases, with 13 bases lying between them. The CDR3: CASRAGAGYGYTF. The CDR3 region has the DNA TGTGCCAGCAGGGCGGGAGCAGGATATGGCTACACCTTC.

This CDR3 is CASSIDRTGGDSPLHF. The CDR3 coding sequence is TGTGCCAGTAGTATAGATCGTACAGGGGGGGATTCACCCCTCCACTTT. The chain links TRBV19 to TRBJ1-6, with TRBD1 matching over 8 bases. Unmatched junction bases numbered 6, after V lost 0 bases and J lost 8 bases. Per the germline V gene, CDR1 is LNHDA and CDR2 is SQIVND (reference sequence). CDR3 length equals 16 residues.

A few counts support this clone. V is TRBV28 and J is TRBJ2-7; D ambiguous. This CDR3 spans 11 amino acids. CDR1 is MDHEN and CDR2 is SYDVKM in the germline V gene. The ends were cut back, 10 bases at V and 6 bases at J, with 13 bases in the middle. CDR3 residues: CATILLGEQYF. DNA for the CDR3: TGTGCCACCATACTACTGGGCGAGCAGTACTTC.

The genes are TRBV12-3 or TRBV12-4 and TRBJ2-7; D remains unclear. CDR3 length equals 11 residues. V was cut by 4 bases and J by 2 bases, with 3 bases left in between. CDR3 nucleotide sequence: TGTGCCAGCAGTTCAGCCTACGAGCAGTACTTC. The encoded protein is CASSSAYEQYF.

The chain has TRBV5-1 and TRBJ1-2; D is unclear. Trimming pared 1 base from V and 4 bases from J, leaving 17 bases between. The germline gives CDR1 SGHRS, CDR2 YFSETQ. The CDR3 extends over 16 amino acids. Here the CDR3 DNA reads TGCGCCAGCAGCTTGCTCGGCAGCGGGCCAGGCTATGGCTACACCTTC. Translating gives CASSLLGSGPGYGYTF.

The rearrangement uses TRBV28 and TRBJ2-1; 10 bases match TRBD2. From germline, CDR1 is MDHEN and CDR2 SYDVKM. With 6 bases clipped from V and 4 bases from J, the junction kept 9 bases outside the gene matches. This CDR3 has 16 amino acids. CDR3 nucleotide sequence: TGTGCCAGCAGCTTCTTAGCGGGAGGCTTATACAATGAGCAGTTCTTC. Protein: CASSFLAGGLYNEQFF.

This clone has just a few counts. This chain uses TRBV5-5 with TRBJ1-4; 7 positions match TRBD1. Per germline, CDR1 SGHKS and CDR2 YYEKEE (reference sequence). The V segment lost 0 bases and the J segment 7 bases; nucleotides outside the gene matches: 3. This CDR3 is built from 14 residues. This CDR3 is CASSLGSGGEKLFF. In DNA, the CDR3 is TGTGCCAGCAGCTTGGGGTCAGGGGGTGAAAAACTGTTTTTT.

The chain combines TRBV5-4 with TRBJ1-2, with D tentatively TRBD1 (6 bases). V lost 3 bases and J lost 2, with 14 bases in between. The germline CDR1 and CDR2 sequences are SGHNT and YYREEE (reference sequence). The CDR3 spans 15 residues. For the CDR3, the DNA is TGTGCCAGCAGCTACCCTGACAGGCGGAACTATGGCTACACCTTC. This translates into CASSYPDRRNYGYTF.

The gene calls are TRBV19 and TRBJ2-1; 9 bases agree with TRBD2. The CDR3 consists of 14 residues. The germline V gene encodes CDR1 LNHDA and CDR2 SQIVND (reference sequence). Trimming removed 5 bases from V and 4 bases from J; junction bases left unmatched: 3. CDR3 protein: CASSAGGRYNEQFF. Here the CDR3 DNA reads TGTGCCAGTAGTGCGGGAGGGAGATACAATGAGCAGTTCTTC.

The gene calls are TRBV27 and TRBJ2-1; TRBD2 agrees at 9 bases. J was trimmed by 1 base and V by 5 bases; bases with no gene match: 3. Germline V gene data show CDR1 as MNHEY and CDR2 as SMNVEV (reference sequence). The CDR3 totals 15 residues. CDR3 region: CASSLTSGSYNEQFF. For the CDR3, the DNA is TGTGCCAGCAGTCTGACTAGCGGTTCCTACAATGAGCAGTTCTTC.

The chain couples TRBV5-1 to TRBJ2-1; D remains unclear. V lost 4 bases and J lost 6, with 11 bases in between. Looked up from germline, CDR1 is SGHRS and CDR2 is YFSETQ. The CDR3 loop spans 13 amino acids. CDR3 nucleotide sequence: TGCGCCAGCAGCCCACGAGTACGCAATGAGCAGTTCTTC. Encoded protein: CASSPRVRNEQFF. Full variable domain (missing parts from reference TRBV5-1 and TRBJ2-1): KAGVTQTPRYLIKTRGQQVTLSCSPISGHRSVSWYQQTPGQGLQFLFEYFSETQRNKGNFPGRFSGRQFSNSRSEMNVSTLELGDSALYLCASSPRVRNEQFFGPGTRLTVL.

This clone was seen a handful of times. This rearrangement joins TRBV9 to TRBJ2-2, with a weak D call TRBD1 (5 bases). The V and J ends lost 7 bases and 0 bases respectively, with 13 bases between them. The CDR3 is made up of 15 amino acids. Germline-derived CDR1 and CDR2 are SGDLS and YYNGEE. Written as DNA, the CDR3 is TGTGCCAGCGGGGCAGAGGTTGCGAACACCGGGGAGCTGTTTTTT. Protein sequence: CASGAEVANTGELFF.